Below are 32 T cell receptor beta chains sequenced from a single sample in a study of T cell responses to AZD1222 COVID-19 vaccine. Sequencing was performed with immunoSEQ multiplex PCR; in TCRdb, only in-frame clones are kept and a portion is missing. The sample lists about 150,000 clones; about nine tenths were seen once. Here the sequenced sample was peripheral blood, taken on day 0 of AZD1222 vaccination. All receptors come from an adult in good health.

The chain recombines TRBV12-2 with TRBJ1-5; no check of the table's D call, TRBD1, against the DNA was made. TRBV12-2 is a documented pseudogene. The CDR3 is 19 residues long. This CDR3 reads CASRFTNPGQGNSNQPQHF. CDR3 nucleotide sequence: TGTGCAAGTCGCTTTACGAATCCGGGACAGGGAAATAGCAATCAGCCCCAGCATTTT.

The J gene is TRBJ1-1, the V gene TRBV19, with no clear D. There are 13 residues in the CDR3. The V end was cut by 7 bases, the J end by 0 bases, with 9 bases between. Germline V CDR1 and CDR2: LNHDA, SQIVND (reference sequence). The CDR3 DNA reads TGTGCCAGTACCTTAGCTATGAACACTGAAGCTTTCTTT. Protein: CASTLAMNTEAFF.

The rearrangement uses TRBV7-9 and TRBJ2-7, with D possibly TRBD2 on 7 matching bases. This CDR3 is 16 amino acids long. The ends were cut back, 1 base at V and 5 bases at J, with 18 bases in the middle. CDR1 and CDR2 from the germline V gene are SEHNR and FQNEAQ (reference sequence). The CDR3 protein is CASSLGRGLGHDEQYF. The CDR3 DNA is TGTGCCAGCAGCTTAGGGCGGGGGCTGGGGCACGACGAGCAGTACTTC.

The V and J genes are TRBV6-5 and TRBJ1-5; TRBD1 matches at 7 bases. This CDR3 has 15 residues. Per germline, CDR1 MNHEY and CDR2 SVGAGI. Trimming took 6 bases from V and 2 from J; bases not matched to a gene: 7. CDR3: CASSWDSGGNQPQHF. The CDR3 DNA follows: TGTGCCAGCAGCTGGGACAGCGGGGGCAATCAGCCCCAGCATTTT.

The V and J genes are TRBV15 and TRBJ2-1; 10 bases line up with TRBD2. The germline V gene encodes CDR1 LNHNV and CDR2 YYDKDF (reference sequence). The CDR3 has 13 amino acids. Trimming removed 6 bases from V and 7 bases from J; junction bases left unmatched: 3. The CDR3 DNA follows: TGTGCCACCAGAGCGGGGGGGCAGAATGAGCAGTTCTTC. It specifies CATRAGGQNEQFF.

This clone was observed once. CDR3 bases: TGTGCCAGCAGCTTCCCTGGACTAGCGGGGGGCGCCGGGGAGCTGTTTTTT. Its translation is CASSFPGLAGGAGELFF. V gene TRBV5-6 combines with J gene TRBJ2-2; TRBD2 matches at 14 bases. The CDR3 sequence is 17 residues long. CDR1 and CDR2 (germline): SGHDT, YYEEEE. V lost 2 bases and J lost 6; bases outside the gene matches: 6.

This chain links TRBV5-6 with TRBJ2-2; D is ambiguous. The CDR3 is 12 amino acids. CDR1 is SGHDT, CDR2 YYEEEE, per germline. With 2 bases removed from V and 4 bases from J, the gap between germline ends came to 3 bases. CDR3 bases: TGTGCCAGCAGCTTCAGCACCGGGGAGCTGTTTTTT. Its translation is CASSFSTGELFF.

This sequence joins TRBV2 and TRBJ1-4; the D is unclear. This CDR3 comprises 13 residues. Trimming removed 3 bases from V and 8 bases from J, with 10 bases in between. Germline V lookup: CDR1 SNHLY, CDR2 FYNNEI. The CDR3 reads CASSEKLGEKLFF. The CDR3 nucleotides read TGTGCCAGCAGTGAGAAGCTGGGGGAAAAACTGTTTTTT.

Here the CDR3 DNA reads TGTGCCAGCAGTGCCTCCCCAGGGGGCGCCGCAGATACGCAGTATTTT. This gives the protein CASSASPGGAADTQYF. The chain carries TRBV6-4 and TRBJ2-3, with 8 positions matching TRBD1. CDR3 length equals 16 residues. V was clipped by 4 bases and J by 4 bases; unmatched bases: 10. Germline-derived CDR1 and CDR2 are MRHNA and SNTAGT.

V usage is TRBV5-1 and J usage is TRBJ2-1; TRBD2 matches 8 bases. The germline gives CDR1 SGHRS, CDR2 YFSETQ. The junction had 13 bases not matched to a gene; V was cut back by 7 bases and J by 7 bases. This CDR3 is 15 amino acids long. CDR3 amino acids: CASAMGRGDQNEQFF. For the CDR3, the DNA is TGCGCCAGCGCCATGGGGCGGGGGGACCAGAATGAGCAGTTCTTC. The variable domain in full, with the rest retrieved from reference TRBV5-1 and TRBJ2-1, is KAGVTQTPRYLIKTRGQQVTLSCSPISGHRSVSWYQQTPGQGLQFLFEYFSETQRNKGNFPGRFSGRQFSNSRSEMNVSTLELGDSALYLCASAMGRGDQNEQFFGPGTRLTVL.

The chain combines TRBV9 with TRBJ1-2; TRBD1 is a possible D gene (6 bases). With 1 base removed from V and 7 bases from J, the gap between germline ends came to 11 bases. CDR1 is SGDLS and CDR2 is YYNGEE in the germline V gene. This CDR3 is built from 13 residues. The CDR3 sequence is CASSVLSGAGYTF. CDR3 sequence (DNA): TGTGCCAGCAGCGTACTGTCAGGGGCTGGCTACACCTTC.

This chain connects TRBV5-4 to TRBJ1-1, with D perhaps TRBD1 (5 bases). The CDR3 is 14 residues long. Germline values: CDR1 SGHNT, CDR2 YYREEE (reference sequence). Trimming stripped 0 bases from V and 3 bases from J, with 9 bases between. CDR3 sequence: CASSLAGRDTEAFF. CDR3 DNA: TGTGCCAGCAGCTTGGCAGGGAGAGACACTGAAGCTTTCTTT.

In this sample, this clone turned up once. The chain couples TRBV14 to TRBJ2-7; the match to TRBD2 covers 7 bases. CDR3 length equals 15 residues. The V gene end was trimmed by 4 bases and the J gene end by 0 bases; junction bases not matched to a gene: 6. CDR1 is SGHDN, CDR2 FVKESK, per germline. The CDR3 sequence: CASSLQSGISYEQYF. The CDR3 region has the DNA TGTGCCAGCAGCCTTCAGAGCGGGATCTCCTACGAGCAGTACTTC.

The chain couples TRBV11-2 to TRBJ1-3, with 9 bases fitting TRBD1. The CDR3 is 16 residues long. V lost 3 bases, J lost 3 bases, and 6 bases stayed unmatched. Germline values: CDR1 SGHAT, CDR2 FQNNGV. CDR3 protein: CASSFLGQGSGNTIYF. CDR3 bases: TGTGCCAGCAGCTTTCTCGGACAGGGGAGTGGAAACACCATATATTTT.

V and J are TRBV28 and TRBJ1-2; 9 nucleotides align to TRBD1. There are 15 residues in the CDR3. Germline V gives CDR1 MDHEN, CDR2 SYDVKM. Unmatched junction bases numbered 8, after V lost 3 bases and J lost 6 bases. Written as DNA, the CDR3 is TGTGCCAGCAGTTTTGGGGGACAGGGAAGGGATGGCTACACCTTC. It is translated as CASSFGGQGRDGYTF.

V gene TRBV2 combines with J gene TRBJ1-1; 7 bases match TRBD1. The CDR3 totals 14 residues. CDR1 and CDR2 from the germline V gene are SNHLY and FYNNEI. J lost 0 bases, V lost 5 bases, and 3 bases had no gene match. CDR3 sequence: CASSTRGMNTEAFF. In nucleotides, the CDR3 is TGTGCCAGCAGTACCAGGGGGATGAACACTGAAGCTTTCTTT.

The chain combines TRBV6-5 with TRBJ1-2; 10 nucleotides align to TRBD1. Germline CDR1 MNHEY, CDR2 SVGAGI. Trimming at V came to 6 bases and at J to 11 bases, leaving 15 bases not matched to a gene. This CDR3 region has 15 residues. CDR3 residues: CASSRSGTGDFSYTF. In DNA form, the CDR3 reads TGTGCCAGCAGCCGCTCCGGGACAGGGGATTTCTCGTACACCTTC.

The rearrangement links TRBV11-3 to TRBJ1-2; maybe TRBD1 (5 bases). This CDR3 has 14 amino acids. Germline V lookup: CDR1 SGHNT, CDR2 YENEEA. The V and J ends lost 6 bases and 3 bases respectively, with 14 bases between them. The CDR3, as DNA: TGTGCCAGCAGTCCTTTGTCCAGGGACTATGGCTACACCTTC. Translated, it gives CASSPLSRDYGYTF. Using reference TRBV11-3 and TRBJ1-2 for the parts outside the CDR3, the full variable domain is EAGVVQSPRYKIIEKKQPVAFWCNPISGHNTLYWYLQNLGQGPELLIRYENEEAVDDSQLPKDRFSAERLKGVDSTLKIQPAELGDSAVYLCASSPLSRDYGYTFGSGTRLTVV.

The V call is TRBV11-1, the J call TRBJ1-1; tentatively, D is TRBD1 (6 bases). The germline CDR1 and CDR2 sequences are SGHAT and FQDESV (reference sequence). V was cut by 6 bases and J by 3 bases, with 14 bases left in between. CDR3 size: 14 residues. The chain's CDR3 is CASRGGQLDTEAFF. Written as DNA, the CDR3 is TGTGCCAGCAGGGGAGGACAGTTGGACACTGAAGCTTTCTTT.

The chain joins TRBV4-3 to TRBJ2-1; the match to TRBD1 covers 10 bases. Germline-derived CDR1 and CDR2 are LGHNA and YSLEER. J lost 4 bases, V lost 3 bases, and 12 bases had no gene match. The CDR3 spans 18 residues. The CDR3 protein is CASSHGLKGQGIYNEQFF. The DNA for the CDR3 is TGCGCCAGCAGCCACGGTCTTAAGGGACAGGGGATTTACAATGAGCAGTTCTTC.

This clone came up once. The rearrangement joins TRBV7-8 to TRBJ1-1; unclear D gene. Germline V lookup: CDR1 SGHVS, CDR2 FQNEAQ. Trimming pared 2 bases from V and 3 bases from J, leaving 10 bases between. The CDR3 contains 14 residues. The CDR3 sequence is CASSLLKGDTEAFF. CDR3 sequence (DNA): TGTGCCAGCAGCTTACTAAAGGGAGACACTGAAGCTTTCTTT.

The CDR3 spells CSVEWQGGDEQYF. CDR3 DNA sequence: TGCAGCGTTGAGTGGCAGGGGGGGGACGAGCAGTACTTC. V and J are TRBV29-1 and TRBJ2-7; the D gene could be TRBD1 or TRBD2 (7 bases each). The length of the CDR3 is 13 residues. Germline V gene lookup returns CDR1 SQVTM and CDR2 ANQGSEA. V was shortened by 3 bases and J by 5 bases, with 14 bases between the two germline ends.

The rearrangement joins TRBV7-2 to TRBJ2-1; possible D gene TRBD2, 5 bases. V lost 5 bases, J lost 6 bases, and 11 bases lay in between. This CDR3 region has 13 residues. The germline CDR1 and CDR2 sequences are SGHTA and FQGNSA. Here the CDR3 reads CASSTRAGNEQFF. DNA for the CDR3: TGTGCCAGCAGCACCCGCGCGGGCAATGAGCAGTTCTTC.

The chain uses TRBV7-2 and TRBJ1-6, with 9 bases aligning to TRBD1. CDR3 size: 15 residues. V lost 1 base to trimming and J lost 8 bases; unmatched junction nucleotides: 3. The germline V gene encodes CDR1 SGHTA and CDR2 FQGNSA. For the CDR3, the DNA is TGTGCCAGCAGCTTAGTAGGGACAGGGTATTCACCCCTCCACTTT. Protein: CASSLVGTGYSPLHF.

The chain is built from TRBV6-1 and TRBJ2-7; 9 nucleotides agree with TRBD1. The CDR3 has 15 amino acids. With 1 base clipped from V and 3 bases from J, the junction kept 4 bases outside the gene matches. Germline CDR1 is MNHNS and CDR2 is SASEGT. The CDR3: CASSEGGTGNYEQYF. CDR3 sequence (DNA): TGTGCCAGCAGTGAAGGGGGGACAGGGAACTACGAGCAGTACTTC.

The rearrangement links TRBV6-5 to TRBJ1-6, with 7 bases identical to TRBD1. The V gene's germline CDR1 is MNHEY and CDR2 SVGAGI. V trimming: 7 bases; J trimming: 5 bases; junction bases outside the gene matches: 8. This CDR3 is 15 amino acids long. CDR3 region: CASNPLGQNNSPLHF. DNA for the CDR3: TGTGCCAGCAATCCCCTGGGACAGAATAATTCACCCCTCCACTTT.

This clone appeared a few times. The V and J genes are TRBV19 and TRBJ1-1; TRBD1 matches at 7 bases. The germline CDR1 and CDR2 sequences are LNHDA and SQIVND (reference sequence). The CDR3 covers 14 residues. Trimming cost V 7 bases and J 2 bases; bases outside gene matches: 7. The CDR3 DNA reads TGTGCCAGTACCCCCTGGGACAGCAACACTGAAGCTTTCTTT. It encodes CASTPWDSNTEAFF.

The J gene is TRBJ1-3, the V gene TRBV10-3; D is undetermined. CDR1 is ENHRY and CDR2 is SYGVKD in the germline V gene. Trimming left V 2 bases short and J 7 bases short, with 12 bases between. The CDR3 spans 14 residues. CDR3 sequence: CAISEGNVGNTIYF. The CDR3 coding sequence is TGTGCCATCAGTGAGGGGAATGTTGGGAACACCATATATTTT.

This chain's CDR3 is CASSLLGGSYNEQFF. Written as DNA, the CDR3 is TGTGCCAGCAGTTTACTCGGGGGGTCCTACAATGAGCAGTTCTTC. The chain recombines TRBV27 with TRBJ2-1, with 7 bases lining up with TRBD2. J lost 1 base, V lost 2 bases, and 2 bases had no gene match. The CDR3 spans 15 residues. CDR1 and CDR2 from the germline V gene are MNHEY and SMNVEV (reference sequence).

The CDR3 DNA reads as TGTGCCAGCAGTGGATGGGGGAAGAAACTGTTTTTT. Encoded protein: CASSGWGKKLFF. The gene calls are TRBV2 and TRBJ1-4; TRBD1 might be the D (5 bases). The CDR3 totals 12 residues. Germline CDR1 reads SNHLY; CDR2 reads FYNNEI. Trimming took off 4 bases at V and 11 bases at J, with 11 bases between the two ends.

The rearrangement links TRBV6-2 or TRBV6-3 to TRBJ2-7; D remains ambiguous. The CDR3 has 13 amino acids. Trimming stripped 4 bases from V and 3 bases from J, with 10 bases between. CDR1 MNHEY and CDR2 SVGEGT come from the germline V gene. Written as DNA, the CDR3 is TGTGCCAGCAGTTTTTCAGGTGGCTACGAGCAGTACTTC. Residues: CASSFSGGYEQYF.

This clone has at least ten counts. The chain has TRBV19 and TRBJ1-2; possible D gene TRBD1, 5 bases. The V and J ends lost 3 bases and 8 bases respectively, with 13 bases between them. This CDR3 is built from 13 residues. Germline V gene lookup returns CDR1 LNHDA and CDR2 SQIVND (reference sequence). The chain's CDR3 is CASSIRRQQGYTF. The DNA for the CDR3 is TGTGCCAGTAGTATTCGTCGACAGCAAGGCTACACCTTC.